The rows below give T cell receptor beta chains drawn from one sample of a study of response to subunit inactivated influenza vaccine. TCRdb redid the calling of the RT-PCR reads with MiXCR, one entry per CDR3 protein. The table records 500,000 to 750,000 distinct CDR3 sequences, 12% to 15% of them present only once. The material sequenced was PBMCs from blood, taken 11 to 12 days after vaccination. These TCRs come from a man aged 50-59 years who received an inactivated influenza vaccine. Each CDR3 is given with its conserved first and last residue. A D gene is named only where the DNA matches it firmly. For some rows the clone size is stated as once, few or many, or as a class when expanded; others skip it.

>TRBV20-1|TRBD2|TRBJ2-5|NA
CSARGGRAWETQYF
TGCAGTGCTAGAGGAGGGAGGGCCTGGGAGACCCAGTACTTC
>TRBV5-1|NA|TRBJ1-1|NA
CASSLVGGTMNTEAFF
TGCGCCAGCAGCTTGGTTGGAGGGACCATGAACACTGAAGCTTTCTTT
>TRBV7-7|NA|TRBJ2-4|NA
CASSNPYAGWKFKNIQYF
TGTGCTAGCAGCAATCCCTATGCTGGGTGGAAGTTCAAAAACATTCAGTACTTC
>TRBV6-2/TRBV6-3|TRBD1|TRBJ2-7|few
CASSYADRLHEQYF
TGTGCCAGCAGTTACGCGGACAGGCTCCACGAGCAGTACTTC
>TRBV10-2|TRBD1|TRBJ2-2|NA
CASSGTGLFGELFF
TGCGCCAGCAGTGGGACAGGGCTGTTCGGGGAGCTGTTTTTT
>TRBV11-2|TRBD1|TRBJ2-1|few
CASSLGLDRGNYNEQFF
TGTGCCAGCAGCTTAGGATTAGACAGGGGCAACTACAATGAGCAGTTCTTC
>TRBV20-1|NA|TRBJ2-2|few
CSAAAAIGTGELFF
TGCAGTGCAGCTGCGGCGATCGGCACCGGGGAGCTGTTTTTT
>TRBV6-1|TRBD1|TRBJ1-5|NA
CASGDWTGIQPQHF
TGTGCCAGCGGGGATTGGACAGGGATTCAGCCCCAGCATTTT
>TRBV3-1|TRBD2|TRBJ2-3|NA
CASSQARGGGYTDTQYF
TGTGCCAGCAGCCAAGCCCGCGGGGGGGGTTACACAGATACGCAGTATTTT
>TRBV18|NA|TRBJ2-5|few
CASSPPGSETQYF
TGTGCCAGCTCACCACCAGGTTCAGAGACCCAGTACTTC
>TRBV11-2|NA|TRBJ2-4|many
CASSLGGRVDF
TGTGCCAGCAGCTTAGGGGGCAGGGTTGACTTC
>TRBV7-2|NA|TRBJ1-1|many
CASSLGRQGYTEAFF
TGTGCCAGCAGCTTAGGGCGTCAGGGGTACACTGAAGCTTTCTTT
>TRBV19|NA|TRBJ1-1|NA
CASSMRQGMNTEAFF
TGTGCCAGTAGTATGCGGCAGGGTATGAACACTGAAGCTTTCTTT
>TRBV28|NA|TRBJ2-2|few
CASSPLGGNGELFF
TGTGCCAGCAGTCCCCTCGGGGGCAACGGGGAGCTGTTTTTT
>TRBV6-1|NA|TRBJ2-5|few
CASSELGTAGTQYF
TGTGCCAGCAGTGAGCTAGGGACGGCCGGGACCCAGTACTTC
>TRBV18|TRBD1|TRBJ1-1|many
CASSPTGTGNTEAFF
TGTGCCAGCTCACCAACCGGGACAGGGAACACTGAAGCTTTCTTT
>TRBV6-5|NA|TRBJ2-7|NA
CASSYSGRYSYEQYF
TGTGCCAGCAGTTACTCCGGGCGGTACTCCTACGAGCAGTACTTC
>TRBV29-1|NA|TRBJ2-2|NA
CGGRENTGELFF
TGCGGTGGTCGGGAGAACACCGGGGAGCTGTTTTTT
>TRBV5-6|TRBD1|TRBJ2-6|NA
CASSLTGDGANVLTF
TGTGCCAGCAGCTTGACAGGGGACGGGGCCAACGTCCTGACTTTC
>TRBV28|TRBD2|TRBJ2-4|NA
CASNPGLEDIQYF
TGTGCCAGCAATCCGGGACTAGAAGACATTCAGTACTTC
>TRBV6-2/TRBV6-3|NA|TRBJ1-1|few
CASMFGAVNTEAFF
TGTGCCAGCATGTTCGGGGCGGTGAACACTGAAGCTTTCTTT
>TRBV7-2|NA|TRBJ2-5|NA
CASSLGRPQNQETQYF
TGTGCCAGCAGCTTAGGTCGACCCCAAAACCAAGAGACCCAGTACTTC
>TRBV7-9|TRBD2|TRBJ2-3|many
CASSPIAGDTQYF
TGTGCCAGCAGCCCGATAGCGGGAGATACGCAGTATTTT
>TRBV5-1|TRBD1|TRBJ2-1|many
CASSLRTGADDEQFF
TGCGCCAGCAGCCTAAGGACAGGGGCTGACGATGAGCAGTTCTTC
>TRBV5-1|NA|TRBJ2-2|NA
CASSIGPGTGELFF
TGCGCCAGCAGCATAGGGCCGGGCACCGGGGAGCTGTTTTTT
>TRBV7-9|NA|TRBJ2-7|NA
CASSLPGPTYEQYF
TGTGCCAGCAGCCTACCGGGCCCTACCTACGAGCAGTACTTC
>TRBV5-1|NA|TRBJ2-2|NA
CASSRMDPTGELFF
TGCGCCAGCAGCAGGATGGATCCCACCGGGGAGCTGTTTTTT